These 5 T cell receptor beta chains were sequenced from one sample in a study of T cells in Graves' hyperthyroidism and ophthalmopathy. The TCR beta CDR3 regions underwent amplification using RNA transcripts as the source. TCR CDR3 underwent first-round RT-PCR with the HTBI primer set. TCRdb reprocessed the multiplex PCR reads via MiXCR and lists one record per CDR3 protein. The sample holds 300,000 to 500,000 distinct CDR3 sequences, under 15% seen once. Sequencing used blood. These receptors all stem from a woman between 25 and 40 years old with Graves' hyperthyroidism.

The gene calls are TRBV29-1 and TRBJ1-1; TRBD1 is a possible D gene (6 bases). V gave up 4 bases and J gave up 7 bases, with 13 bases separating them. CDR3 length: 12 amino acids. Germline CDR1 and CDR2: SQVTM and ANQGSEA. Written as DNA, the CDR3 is TGCAGCGTTGTGGGGGGGCTCGGTGAAGCTTTCTTT. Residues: CSVVGGLGEAFF. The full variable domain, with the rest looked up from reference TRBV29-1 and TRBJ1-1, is SAVISQKPSRDICQRGTSLTIQCQVDSQVTMMFWYRQQPGQSLTLIATANQGSEATYESGFVIDKFPISRPNLTFSTLTVSNMSPEDSSIYLCSVVGGLGEAFFGQGTRLTVV.

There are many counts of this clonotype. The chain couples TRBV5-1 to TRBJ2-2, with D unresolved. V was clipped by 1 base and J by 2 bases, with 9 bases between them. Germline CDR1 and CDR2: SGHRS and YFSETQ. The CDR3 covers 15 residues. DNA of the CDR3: TGCGCCAGCAGCTTGCGACTGGGAAACACCGGGGAGCTGTTTTTT. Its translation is CASSLRLGNTGELFF.

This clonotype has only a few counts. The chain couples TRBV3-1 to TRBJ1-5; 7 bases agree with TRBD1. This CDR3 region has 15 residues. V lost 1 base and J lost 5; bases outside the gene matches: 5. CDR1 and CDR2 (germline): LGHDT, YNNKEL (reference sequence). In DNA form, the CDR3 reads TGTGCCAGCAGCCAAGTCCCCGGGACAGATCAGCCCCAGCATTTT. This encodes CASSQVPGTDQPQHF.

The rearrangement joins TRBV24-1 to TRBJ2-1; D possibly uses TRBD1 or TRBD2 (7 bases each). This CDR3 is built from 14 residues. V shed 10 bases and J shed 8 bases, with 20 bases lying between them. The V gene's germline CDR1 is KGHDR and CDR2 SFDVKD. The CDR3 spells CATQGGPRGDEQFF. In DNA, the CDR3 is TGTGCCACTCAGGGGGGGCCCCGGGGCGATGAGCAGTTCTTC.

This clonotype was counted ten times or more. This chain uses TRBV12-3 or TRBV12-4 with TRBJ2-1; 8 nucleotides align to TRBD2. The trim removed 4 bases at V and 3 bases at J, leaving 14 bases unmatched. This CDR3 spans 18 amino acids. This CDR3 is CASSSPAGGRGLYNEQFF. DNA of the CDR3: TGTGCCAGCAGTTCCCCCGCGGGGGGTAGGGGACTCTACAATGAGCAGTTCTTC.